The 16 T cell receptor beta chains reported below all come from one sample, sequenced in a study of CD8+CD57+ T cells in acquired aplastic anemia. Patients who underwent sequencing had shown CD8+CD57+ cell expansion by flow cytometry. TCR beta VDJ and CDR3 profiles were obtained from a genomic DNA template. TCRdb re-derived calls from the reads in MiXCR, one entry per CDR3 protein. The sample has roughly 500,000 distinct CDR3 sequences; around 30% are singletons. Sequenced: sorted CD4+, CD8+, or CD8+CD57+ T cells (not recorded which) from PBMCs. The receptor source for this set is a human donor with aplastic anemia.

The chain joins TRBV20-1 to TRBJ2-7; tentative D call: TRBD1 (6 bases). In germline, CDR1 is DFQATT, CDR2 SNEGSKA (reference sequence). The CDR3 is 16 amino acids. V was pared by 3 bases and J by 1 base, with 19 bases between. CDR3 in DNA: TGCAGTGCTAGTGGCACAGGGCACATAATTTCCTACGAGCAGTACTTC. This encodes CSASGTGHIISYEQYF.

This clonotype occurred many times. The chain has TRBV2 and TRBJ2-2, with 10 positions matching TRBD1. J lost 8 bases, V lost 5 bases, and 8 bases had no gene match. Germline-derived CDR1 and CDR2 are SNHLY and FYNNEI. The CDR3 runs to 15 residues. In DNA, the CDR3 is TGTGCCAGCAGTAACGGACGACAGGGGGCGGGGGAGCTGTTTTTT. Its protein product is CASSNGRQGAGELFF.

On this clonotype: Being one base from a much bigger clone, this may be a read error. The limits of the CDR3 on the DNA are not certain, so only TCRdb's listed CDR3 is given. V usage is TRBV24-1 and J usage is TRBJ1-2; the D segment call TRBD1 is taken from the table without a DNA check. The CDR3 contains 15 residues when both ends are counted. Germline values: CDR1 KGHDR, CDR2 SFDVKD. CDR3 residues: CATSDGFGTGASHTF.

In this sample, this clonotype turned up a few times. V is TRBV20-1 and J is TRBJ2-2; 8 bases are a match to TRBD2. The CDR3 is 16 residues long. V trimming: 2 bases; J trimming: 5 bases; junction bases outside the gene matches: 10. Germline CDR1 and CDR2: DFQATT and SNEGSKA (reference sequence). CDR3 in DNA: TGCAGTGCTAGACCCCCAGCGGGAGTGAGTACCGGGGAGCTGTTTTTT. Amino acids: CSARPPAGVSTGELFF.

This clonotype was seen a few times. CDR3 sequence: CASSTKDGYQAYEQYF. In nucleotides, the CDR3 is TGTGCCAGCAGCACAAAGGACGGCTATCAAGCCTACGAGCAGTACTTC. V gene TRBV5-4 combines with J gene TRBJ2-7; D remains ambiguous. There are 16 residues in the CDR3. The V gene lost 4 bases and the J gene lost 2 bases, with 19 bases spanning the gap. In germline, CDR1 is SGHNT, CDR2 YYREEE (reference sequence).

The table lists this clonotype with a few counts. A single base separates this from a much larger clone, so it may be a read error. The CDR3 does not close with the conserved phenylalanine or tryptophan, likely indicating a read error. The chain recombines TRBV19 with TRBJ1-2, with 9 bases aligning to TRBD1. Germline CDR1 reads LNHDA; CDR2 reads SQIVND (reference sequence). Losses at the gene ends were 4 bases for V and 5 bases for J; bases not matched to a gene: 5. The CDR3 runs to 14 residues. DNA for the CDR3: TGTGCCAGTAGTACCCCGGGACAGGGATATGGCTACACCCTC. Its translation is CASSTPGQGYGYTL.

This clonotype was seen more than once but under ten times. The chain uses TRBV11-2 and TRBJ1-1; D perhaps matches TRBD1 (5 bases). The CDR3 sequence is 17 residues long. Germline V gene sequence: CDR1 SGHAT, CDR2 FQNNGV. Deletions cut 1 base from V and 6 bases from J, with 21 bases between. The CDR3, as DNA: TGTGCCAGCAGCTTAGTCAGGGTAGAGGCGGTATTCCCTGAAGCTTTCTTT. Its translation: CASSLVRVEAVFPEAFF.

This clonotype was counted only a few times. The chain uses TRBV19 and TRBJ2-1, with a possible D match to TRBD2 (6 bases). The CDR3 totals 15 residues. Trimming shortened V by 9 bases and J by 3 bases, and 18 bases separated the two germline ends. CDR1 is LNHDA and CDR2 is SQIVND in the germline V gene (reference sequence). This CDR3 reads CASSLGGNIYNEQFF. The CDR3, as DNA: TGTGCCAGCAGCCTTGGAGGGAATATCTACAATGAGCAGTTCTTC.

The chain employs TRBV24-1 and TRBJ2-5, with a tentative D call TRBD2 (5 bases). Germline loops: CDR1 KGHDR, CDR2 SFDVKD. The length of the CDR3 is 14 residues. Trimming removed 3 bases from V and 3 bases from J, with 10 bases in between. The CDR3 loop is CATSDPAREETQYF. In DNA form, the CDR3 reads TGTGCCACCAGTGATCCGGCGAGGGAAGAGACCCAGTACTTC.

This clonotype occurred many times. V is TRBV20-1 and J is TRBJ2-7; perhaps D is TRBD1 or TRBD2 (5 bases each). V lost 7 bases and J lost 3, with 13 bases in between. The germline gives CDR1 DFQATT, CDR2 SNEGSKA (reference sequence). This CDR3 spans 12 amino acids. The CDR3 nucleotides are TGCAGTGTCTCGGGACGAATCTACGAGCAGTACTTC. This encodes CSVSGRIYEQYF.

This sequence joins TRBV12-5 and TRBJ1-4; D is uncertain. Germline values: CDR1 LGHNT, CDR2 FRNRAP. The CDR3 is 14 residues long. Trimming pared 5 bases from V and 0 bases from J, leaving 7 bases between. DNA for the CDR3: TGTGCTAGTGGTAAAGTTACAACTAATGAAAAACTGTTTTTT. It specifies CASGKVTTNEKLFF.

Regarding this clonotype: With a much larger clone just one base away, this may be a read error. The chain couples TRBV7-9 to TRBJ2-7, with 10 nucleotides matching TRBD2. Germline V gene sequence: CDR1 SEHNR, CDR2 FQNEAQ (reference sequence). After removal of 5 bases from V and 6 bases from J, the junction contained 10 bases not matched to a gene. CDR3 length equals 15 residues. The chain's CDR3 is CASSPLGASGGEQYF. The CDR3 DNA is TGTGCCAGCAGCCCCCTGGGGGCTAGCGGGGGCGAGCAGTACTTC.

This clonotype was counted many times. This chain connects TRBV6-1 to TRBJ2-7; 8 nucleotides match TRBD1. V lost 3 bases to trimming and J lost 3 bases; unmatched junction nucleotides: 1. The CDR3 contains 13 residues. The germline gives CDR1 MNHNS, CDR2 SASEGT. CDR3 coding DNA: TGTGCCAGCAGTGAGACAGGGGTCTACGAGCAGTACTTC. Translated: CASSETGVYEQYF.

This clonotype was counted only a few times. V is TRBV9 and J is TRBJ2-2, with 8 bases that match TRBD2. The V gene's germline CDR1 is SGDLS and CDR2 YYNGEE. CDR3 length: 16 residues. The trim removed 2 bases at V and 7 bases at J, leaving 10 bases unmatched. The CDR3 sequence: CASSVGAGGAFGELFF. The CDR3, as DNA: TGTGCCAGCAGCGTCGGGGCGGGGGGCGCGTTCGGGGAGCTGTTTTTT.

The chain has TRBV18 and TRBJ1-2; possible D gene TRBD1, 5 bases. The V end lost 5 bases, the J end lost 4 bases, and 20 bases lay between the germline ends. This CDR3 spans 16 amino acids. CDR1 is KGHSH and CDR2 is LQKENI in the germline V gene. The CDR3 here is CASSSAGTAGSYGYTF. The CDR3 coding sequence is TGTGCCAGCTCATCTGCCGGGACGGCGGGCTCCTATGGCTACACCTTC. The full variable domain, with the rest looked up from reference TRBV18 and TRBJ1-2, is NAGVMQNPRHLVRRRGQEARLRCSPMKGHSHVYWYRQLPEEGLKFMVYLQKENIIDESGMPKERFSAEFPKEGPSILRIQQVVRGDSAAYFCASSSAGTAGSYGYTFGSGTRLTVV.

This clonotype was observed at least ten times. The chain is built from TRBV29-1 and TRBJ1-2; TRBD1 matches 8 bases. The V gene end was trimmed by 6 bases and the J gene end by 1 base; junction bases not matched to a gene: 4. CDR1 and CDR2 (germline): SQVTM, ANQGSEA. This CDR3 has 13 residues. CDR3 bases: TGCAGCGTCGGACAGGGCTATAACTATGGCTACACCTTC. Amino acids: CSVGQGYNYGYTF.